The clone carrying this TCR beta chain was counted a few times. Its antigen is as yet unknown. V shed 6 bases and J 3 bases; nucleotides not matched to a gene: 8. The CDR3 has 16 amino acids. Germline V gene lookup returns CDR1 MNHNY and CDR2 SVGAGI (reference sequence). The sample is drawn from a study of blood T cells in healthy people across ages. Study context: About one barcoded beta molecule per two T cells was the capture yield of template switching. Broader study findings: Long-lived donors carried more naive CD4+ cells and greater diversity than aged donors.

Primers used in a second PCR of about 6 to 11 cycles were a sample-barcoded 5' primer and a J-beta primer mix. TCRdb fed the 5' RACE reads into MiXCR, producing one record per CDR3 protein. The table includes 650,000 to 700,000 distinct CDR3 sequences, 32% detected once. The sequence was obtained from an elderly woman in good health. Sequencing input: blood. The chain employs TRBV6-6 and TRBJ1-1; the match to TRBD1 covers 12 bases. CDR3 protein: CASSLGQGARYTEAFF. CDR3 DNA sequence: TGTGCCAGCAGCCTGGGACAGGGGGCGAGGTACACTGAAGCTTTCTTT.